Below are 21 T cell receptor beta chains sequenced from a single sample in a study of CD8 T cells in Susac syndrome. Reverse transcription of about 0.5 to 1 ug RNA was carried out with random hexamers. TCRdb itself ran the immunoSEQ multiplex PCR reads through MiXCR, one entry per CDR3 protein. The sample lists under 200,000 distinct CDR3 sequences; approximately 94% were seen once. The sample comprised CD4+ T cells from PBMCs. The receptor set was obtained from a human donor with Susac syndrome.

This clonotype was recorded once. The chain joins TRBV5-1 to TRBJ2-5; TRBD1 or TRBD2 may be the D gene (6 bases each). V was pared by 4 bases and J by 2 bases, with 18 bases between. This CDR3 is built from 16 residues. The germline V gene has CDR1 SGHRS and CDR2 YFSETQ. The DNA of the CDR3 is TGCGCCAGCAGCCGAGAACGAGGGGGGCGTCAAGAGACCCAGTACTTC. Translating gives CASSRERGGRQETQYF. Drawing the rest from reference TRBV5-1 and TRBJ2-5, the complete variable domain is KAGVTQTPRYLIKTRGQQVTLSCSPISGHRSVSWYQQTPGQGLQFLFEYFSETQRNKGNFPGRFSGRQFSNSRSEMNVSTLELGDSALYLCASSRERGGRQETQYFGPGTRLLVL.

This chain joins TRBV25-1 and TRBJ2-1; TRBD2 is a possible D gene (5 bases). CDR3 length equals 11 residues. Germline values: CDR1 MGHDK, CDR2 SYGVNS. Trimming cost V 6 bases and J 8 bases, with 8 bases left between them. The CDR3 bases are TGTGCCAGCAGCCTAGCAGATGAGCAGTTCTTC. Its translation: CASSLADEQFF.

The chain recombines TRBV2 with TRBJ2-1, with D possibly being TRBD2 (6 bases). The CDR3 runs 14 residues. The V and J ends lost 1 base and 7 bases respectively, with 11 bases between them. The germline V gene encodes CDR1 SNHLY and CDR2 FYNNEI. CDR3: CASSEVNRENEQFF. In nucleotides, the CDR3 is TGTGCCAGCAGTGAAGTCAACCGGGAGAATGAGCAGTTCTTC.

This chain links TRBV5-5 with TRBJ1-5; TRBD1 might be the D (5 bases). V lost 4 bases, J lost 5 bases, and 13 bases lay in between. Germline V gene sequence: CDR1 SGHKS, CDR2 YYEKEE (reference sequence). The CDR3 consists of 14 residues. In nucleotides, the CDR3 is TGTGCCAGCAGCGCCGCCCTAGGGGATCAGCCCCAGCATTTT. Translation: CASSAALGDQPQHF.

The J gene is TRBJ2-3, the V gene TRBV7-9; the D call may be TRBD1 or TRBD2 (5 bases each). This CDR3 is built from 14 residues. Between the trimmed V and J ends, which lost 5 bases and 5 bases, there was a span of 14 bases. The germline CDR1 and CDR2 sequences are SEHNR and FQNEAQ (reference sequence). The CDR3 DNA reads as TGTGCCAGCAGCCTTGGGACCGAGGGAGATACGCAGTATTTT. Protein: CASSLGTEGDTQYF.

This rearrangement joins TRBV20-1 to TRBJ2-5, with TRBD2 identical over 11 bases. CDR3 length: 15 amino acids. Germline V gives CDR1 DFQATT, CDR2 SNEGSKA (reference sequence). J gave up 1 base and V 0 bases, and 1 base lay outside the gene matches. The CDR3 reads CSARDSGGVQETQYF. CDR3 sequence (DNA): TGCAGTGCTAGAGATAGCGGGGGGGTCCAAGAGACCCAGTACTTC.

The chain joins TRBV2 to TRBJ1-2; tentatively, D is TRBD1 (6 bases). The length of the CDR3 is 13 residues. CDR1 and CDR2 (germline): SNHLY, FYNNEI. V lost 3 bases and J 4 bases, leaving 9 bases between the germline ends. CDR3 nucleotide sequence: TGTGCCAGCAGTGACAGGGGTCCCTATGGCTACACCTTC. This encodes CASSDRGPYGYTF.

This clonotype was picked up one time. V usage is TRBV20-1 and J usage is TRBJ1-1, with D possibly being TRBD1 (5 bases). This CDR3 is built from 14 residues. Trimming removed 8 bases at V and 3 bases at J, with 19 bases between. In germline, CDR1 is DFQATT, CDR2 SNEGSKA (reference sequence). The CDR3 loop reads CSTIRRVGDTEAFF. CDR3 coding DNA: TGCAGTACTATCCGAAGGGTGGGGGACACTGAAGCTTTCTTT.

In nucleotides, the CDR3 is TGTGCCAGCAGCATTCAGGGTTTCGGGCAGGACCAGTACTTC. It translates to CASSIQGFGQDQYF. The chain couples TRBV9 to TRBJ2-5, with a tentative D call TRBD1 (5 bases). The germline V gene has CDR1 SGDLS and CDR2 YYNGEE. V was clipped by 4 bases and J by 10 bases, with 20 bases between them. This CDR3 is built from 14 residues. The whole variable domain, remainder taken from reference TRBV9 and TRBJ2-5, is DSGVTQTPKHLITATGQRVTLRCSPRSGDLSVYWYQQSLDQGLQFLIQYYNGEERAKGNILERFSAQQFPDLHSELNLSSLELGDSALYFCASSIQGFGQDQYFGPGTRLLVL.

The chain couples TRBV5-1 to TRBJ1-5, with D uncertain. Germline CDR1 SGHRS, CDR2 YFSETQ. V lost 4 bases to trimming and J lost 5 bases, with 13 bases between them. This CDR3 contains 14 residues. The CDR3, as DNA: TGCGCCAGCAGCCCGACGGGTCCTTATCAGCCCCAGCATTTT. Translation gives CASSPTGPYQPQHF.

The rearrangement links TRBV6-5 to TRBJ1-2, with D perhaps TRBD1 (5 bases). V lost 0 bases, J lost 6 bases, and 8 bases lay in between. The CDR3 runs to 13 residues. Germline assignment: CDR1 MNHEY and CDR2 SVGAGI. The CDR3 spells CASSYSGQDGYTF. The CDR3 region has the DNA TGTGCCAGCAGTTACTCGGGGCAGGATGGCTACACCTTC.

The J gene is TRBJ2-1, the V gene TRBV6-2 or TRBV6-3; no firm D call. Germline CDR1 and CDR2: MNHEY and SVGEGT. This CDR3 comprises 12 residues. V lost 4 bases and J lost 9, with 10 bases in between. DNA of the CDR3: TGTGCCAGCAGTTTACAGACTCCTGAGCAGTTCTTC. Residues: CASSLQTPEQFF.

The rearrangement uses TRBV5-4 and TRBJ1-6, with D possibly matching TRBD1 (5 bases). This CDR3 is built from 15 residues. Germline V gene sequence: CDR1 SGHNT, CDR2 YYREEE (reference sequence). V was clipped by 4 bases and J by 5 bases, with 13 bases between them. The DNA of the CDR3 is TGTGCCAGCAGCCTGGGAGGGGTACATAATTCACCCCTCCACTTT. Translating gives CASSLGGVHNSPLHF.

The rearrangement uses TRBV18 and TRBJ1-2; perhaps TRBD1 as D (5 bases). The CDR3 sequence is 15 residues long. Trimming removed 3 bases from V and 4 bases from J, with 15 bases in between. Looked up from germline, CDR1 is KGHSH and CDR2 is LQKENI. As DNA, the CDR3 is TGTGCCAGCTCACCGGCCCGAGGGGAATTCTATGGCTACACCTTC. As protein: CASSPARGEFYGYTF.

The rearrangement joins TRBV12-5 to TRBJ2-3, with 8 nucleotides matching TRBD1. Germline V CDR1 and CDR2: LGHNT, FRNRAP. The CDR3 consists of 17 residues. Trimming removed 5 bases from V and 2 bases from J; junction bases left unmatched: 12. The CDR3: CASGLAIGQGHTDTQYF. The CDR3 DNA follows: TGTGCTAGTGGTCTCGCCATCGGACAGGGACACACAGATACGCAGTATTTT.

The chain is built from TRBV20-1 and TRBJ2-7; D tentatively fits TRBD1 or TRBD2 (6 bases each). Trimming shortened V by 4 bases and J by 3 bases, and 16 bases separated the two germline ends. CDR3 length: 14 amino acids. Germline CDR1 is DFQATT and CDR2 is SNEGSKA (reference sequence). CDR3 protein: CSAKRGTFNYEQYF. The CDR3, as DNA: TGCAGTGCTAAGAGGGGGACTTTCAACTACGAGCAGTACTTC.

The gene calls are TRBV2 and TRBJ2-1; D uncertain. Trimming took off 7 bases at V and 0 bases at J, with 13 bases between the two ends. This CDR3 comprises 15 residues. Per the germline V gene, CDR1 is SNHLY and CDR2 is FYNNEI. The CDR3 protein is CASIGDSSSYNEQFF. In DNA, the CDR3 is TGTGCCAGCATCGGAGACTCAAGCTCCTACAATGAGCAGTTCTTC.

The chain employs TRBV11-2 and TRBJ1-1; D is perhaps TRBD1 (5 bases). This CDR3 is built from 16 residues. The ends were cut back, 5 bases at V and 4 bases at J, with 20 bases in the middle. From germline, CDR1 is SGHAT and CDR2 FQNNGV. Here the CDR3 DNA reads TGTGCCAGCAGCCCCGTCGGGGGAACGGGAGTCACTGAAGCTTTCTTT. As protein: CASSPVGGTGVTEAFF.

J is TRBJ1-6 and V is TRBV20-1; D is ambiguous. The CDR3 totals 14 residues. CDR1 is DFQATT and CDR2 is SNEGSKA in the germline V gene (reference sequence). With 0 bases removed from V and 7 bases from J, the gap between germline ends came to 10 bases. This CDR3 reads CSAREGQMNSPLHF. DNA of the CDR3: TGCAGTGCTAGAGAGGGCCAGATGAATTCACCCCTCCACTTT.

This chain links TRBV2 with TRBJ2-5; 8 bases are a match to TRBD2. In germline, CDR1 is SNHLY, CDR2 FYNNEI. This CDR3 contains 15 residues. J gave up 5 bases and V 4 bases, and 9 bases lay outside the gene matches. The CDR3 is CASSGGRRGDETQYF. The DNA for the CDR3 is TGTGCCAGCAGTGGGGGTCGGCGGGGGGACGAGACCCAGTACTTC.

The chain employs TRBV20-1 and TRBJ1-2; 7 bases align to TRBD1. With 0 bases clipped from V and 1 base from J, the junction kept 5 bases outside the gene matches. CDR3 length: 15 residues. The germline CDR1 and CDR2 sequences are DFQATT and SNEGSKA (reference sequence). The CDR3 here is CSARDTQGDNYGYTF. The CDR3 DNA sequence: TGCAGTGCTAGAGATACCCAGGGGGATAACTATGGCTACACCTTC.